One and the same sample provided the 12 T cell receptor beta chains below, sequenced in a study of T cell changes during pregnancy in multiple sclerosis. Clones were sequenced by immunoSEQ multiplex PCR, and TCRdb holds only the in-frame ones, with some missing. The table includes under 60,000 clones, roughly 92% detected once. The sequences come from CD4+ T cells from peripheral blood mononuclear cells, collected in the second trimester of pregnancy. The receptor source for this set is a female donor in good health, enrolled as a control in a pregnancy study.

V is TRBV10-3 and J is TRBJ1-5, with D possibly matching TRBD1 (5 bases). The V and J ends lost 8 bases and 5 bases respectively, with 13 bases between them. Looked up from germline, CDR1 is ENHRY and CDR2 is SYGVKD. This CDR3 comprises 13 residues. Here the CDR3 DNA reads TGTGCCATCTCGACAGTATCTGATCAGCCCCAGCATTTT. It encodes CAISTVSDQPQHF.

This clone was seen just once. CDR3 nucleotides: TGTGCCAGCAGTGATACAGGGAGTCGGAACTATGGCTACACCTTC. The encoded protein is CASSDTGSRNYGYTF. The rearrangement uses TRBV6-4 and TRBJ1-2; possible D gene TRBD1, 6 bases. Trimming removed 3 bases from V and 2 bases from J, with 13 bases in between. Per the germline V gene, CDR1 is MRHNA and CDR2 is SNTAGT. The CDR3 consists of 15 residues.

This clone was picked up a small number of times. The J gene is TRBJ1-1, the V gene TRBV7-9; D gene ambiguous. The length of the CDR3 is 15 residues. Trimming took off 5 bases at V and 1 base at J, with 14 bases between the two ends. The germline V gene has CDR1 SEHNR and CDR2 FQNEAQ (reference sequence). The CDR3 loop reads CASSRGPGPNTEAFF. CDR3 DNA: TGTGCCAGCAGCCGAGGCCCGGGTCCGAACACTGAAGCTTTCTTT.

V and J are TRBV7-2 and TRBJ2-2, with D perhaps matching TRBD2 (5 bases). The CDR3 consists of 15 residues. V was cut by 5 bases and J by 6 bases, with 16 bases left in between. Germline values: CDR1 SGHTA, CDR2 FQGNSA. CDR3 sequence (DNA): TGTGCCAGCAGCCCGGGTTGGCTAGCCGCCGGGGAGCTGTTTTTT. This sequence encodes CASSPGWLAAGELFF.

This clone was detected a few times. This rearrangement joins TRBV10-3 to TRBJ1-1, with D possibly matching TRBD1 (5 bases). The CDR3 loop spans 13 amino acids. Deletions cut 4 bases from V and 5 bases from J, with 11 bases between. Germline V gene lookup returns CDR1 ENHRY and CDR2 SYGVKD. The CDR3 DNA sequence: TGTGCCATCAGTGGACCCACAGGAACTGAAGCTTTCTTT. It translates to CAISGPTGTEAFF.

The chain is built from TRBV5-6 and TRBJ2-3; 9 nucleotides align to TRBD1. The J segment lost 5 bases and the V segment lost 2 bases, leaving 6 bases of the junction unmatched. The germline V gene has CDR1 SGHDT and CDR2 YYEEEE. This CDR3 comprises 15 residues. CDR3 nucleotides: TGTGCCAGCAGCTTTACAGGGGGCCGGGTAGATACGCAGTATTTT. Translation: CASSFTGGRVDTQYF.

V and J are TRBV4-1 and TRBJ1-2, with no clear D. In germline, CDR1 is MGHRA, CDR2 YSYEKL. This CDR3 is 15 amino acids long. Trimming took 1 base from V and 0 from J, leaving 9 bases between them. DNA for the CDR3: TGCGCCAGCAGCCAAGTGGCCCGATCTAACTATGGCTACACCTTC. It encodes CASSQVARSNYGYTF.

This sequence joins TRBV5-4 and TRBJ1-1, with D unclear. V dropped 0 bases and J dropped 3 bases, with 9 bases sitting between them. The germline V gene has CDR1 SGHNT and CDR2 YYREEE (reference sequence). The CDR3 totals 14 residues. CDR3 DNA: TGTGCCAGCAGCTTGGTCGGGGAACACACTGAAGCTTTCTTT. As protein: CASSLVGEHTEAFF.

The rearrangement uses TRBV13 and TRBJ1-2; 8 bases line up with TRBD1. The germline gives CDR1 PRHDT, CDR2 FYEKMQ (reference sequence). This CDR3 is 16 amino acids long. V shed 7 bases, J shed 4 bases, and the junction held 14 bases outside the gene matches. DNA of the CDR3: TGTGCCAGCATCCCGTCCCGGGACAGGAGATTCTATGGCTACACCTTC. Translated: CASIPSRDRRFYGYTF.

The chain links TRBV2 to TRBJ1-4; the match to TRBD1 covers 7 bases. Unmatched junction bases numbered 11, after V lost 4 bases and J lost 0 bases. The CDR3 runs to 18 residues. Germline CDR1 SNHLY, CDR2 FYNNEI. DNA of the CDR3: TGTGCCAGCAGTGGAATTGGGCAGGGGGGCCCAACTAATGAAAAACTGTTTTTT. Amino acids: CASSGIGQGGPTNEKLFF. The whole variable domain, remainder taken from reference TRBV2 and TRBJ1-4, is EPEVTQTPSHQVTQMGQEVILRCVPISNHLYFYWYRQILGQKVEFLVSFYNNEISEKSEIFDDQFSVERPDGSNFTLKIRSTKLEDSAMYFCASSGIGQGGPTNEKLFFGSGTQLSVL.

The chain uses TRBV7-9 and TRBJ1-1; D unresolved. Germline CDR1 SEHNR, CDR2 FQNEAQ (reference sequence). V lost 2 bases, J lost 1 base, and 11 bases lay in between. The CDR3 extends over 15 amino acids. The DNA for the CDR3 is TGTGCCAGCAGCTTATTGCCAGAAAGGAACACTGAAGCTTTCTTT. Translation: CASSLLPERNTEAFF.

In its sample, this clone was seen once. V gene TRBV27 combines with J gene TRBJ1-1; D uncertain. V was pared by 7 bases and J by 5 bases, with 17 bases between. Germline values: CDR1 MNHEY, CDR2 SMNVEV (reference sequence). The CDR3 spans 14 residues. The CDR3 sequence: CASTLAIGRTEAFF. CDR3 coding DNA: TGTGCCAGCACCTTGGCCATCGGGAGGACTGAAGCTTTCTTT.